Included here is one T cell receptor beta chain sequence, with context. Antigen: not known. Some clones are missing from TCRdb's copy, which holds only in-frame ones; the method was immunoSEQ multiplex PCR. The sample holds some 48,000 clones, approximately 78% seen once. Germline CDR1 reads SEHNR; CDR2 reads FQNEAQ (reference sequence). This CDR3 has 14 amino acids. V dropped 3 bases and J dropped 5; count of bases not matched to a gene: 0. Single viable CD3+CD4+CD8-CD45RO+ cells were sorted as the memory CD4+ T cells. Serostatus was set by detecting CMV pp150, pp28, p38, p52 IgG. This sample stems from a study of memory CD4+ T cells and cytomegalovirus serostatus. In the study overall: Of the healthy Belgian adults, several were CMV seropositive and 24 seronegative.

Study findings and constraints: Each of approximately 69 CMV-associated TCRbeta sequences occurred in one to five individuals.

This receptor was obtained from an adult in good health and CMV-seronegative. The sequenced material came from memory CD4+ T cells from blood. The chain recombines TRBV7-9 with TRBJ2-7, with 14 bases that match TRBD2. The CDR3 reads CASSLGLAGDEQYF. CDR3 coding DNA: TGTGCCAGCAGCTTGGGACTAGCGGGAGACGAGCAGTACTTC. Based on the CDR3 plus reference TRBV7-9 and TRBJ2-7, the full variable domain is DTGVSQNPRHKITKRGQNVTFRCDPISEHNRLYWYRQTLGQGPEFLTYFQNEAQLEKSRLLSDRFSAERPKGSFSTLEIQRTEQGDSAMYLCASSLGLAGDEQYFGPGTRLTVT.